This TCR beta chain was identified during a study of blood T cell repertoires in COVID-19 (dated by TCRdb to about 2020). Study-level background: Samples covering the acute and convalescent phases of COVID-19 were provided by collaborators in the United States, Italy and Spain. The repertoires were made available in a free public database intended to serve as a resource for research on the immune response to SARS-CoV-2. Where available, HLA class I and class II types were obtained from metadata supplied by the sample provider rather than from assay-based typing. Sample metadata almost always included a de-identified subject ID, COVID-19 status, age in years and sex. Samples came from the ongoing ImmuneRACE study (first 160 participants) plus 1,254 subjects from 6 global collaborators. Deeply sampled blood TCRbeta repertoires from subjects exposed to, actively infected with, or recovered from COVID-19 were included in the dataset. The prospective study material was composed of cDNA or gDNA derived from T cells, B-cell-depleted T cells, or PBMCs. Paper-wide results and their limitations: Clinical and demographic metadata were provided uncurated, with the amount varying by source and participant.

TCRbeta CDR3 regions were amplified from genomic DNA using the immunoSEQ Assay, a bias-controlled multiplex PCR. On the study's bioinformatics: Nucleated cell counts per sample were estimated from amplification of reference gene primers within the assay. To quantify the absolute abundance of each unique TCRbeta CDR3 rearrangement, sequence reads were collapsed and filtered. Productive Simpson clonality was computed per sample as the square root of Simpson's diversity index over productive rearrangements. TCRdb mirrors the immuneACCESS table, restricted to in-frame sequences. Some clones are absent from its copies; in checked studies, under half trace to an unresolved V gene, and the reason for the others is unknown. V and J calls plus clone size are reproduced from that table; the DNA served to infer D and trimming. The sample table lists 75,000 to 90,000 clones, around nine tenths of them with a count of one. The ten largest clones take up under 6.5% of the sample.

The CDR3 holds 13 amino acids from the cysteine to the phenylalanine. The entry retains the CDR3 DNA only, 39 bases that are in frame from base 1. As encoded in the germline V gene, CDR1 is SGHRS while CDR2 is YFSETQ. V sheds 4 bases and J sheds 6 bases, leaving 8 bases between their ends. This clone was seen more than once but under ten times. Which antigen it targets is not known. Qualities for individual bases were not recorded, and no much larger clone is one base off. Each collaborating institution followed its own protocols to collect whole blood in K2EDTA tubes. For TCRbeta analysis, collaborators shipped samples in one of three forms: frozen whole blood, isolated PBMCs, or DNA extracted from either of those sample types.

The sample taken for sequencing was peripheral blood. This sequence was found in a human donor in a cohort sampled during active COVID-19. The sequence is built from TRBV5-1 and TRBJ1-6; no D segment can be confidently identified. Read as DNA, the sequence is TGCGCCAGCAGCGTGGACGGTAATTCACCCCTCCACTTT. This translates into CASSVDGNSPLHF.